This T cell receptor (beta chain) is from a study of blood T cell repertoires in COVID-19. For the study at large: The United States, Italy and Spain supplied acute and convalescent COVID-19 samples. PBMCs, B-cell-depleted T cells, or T cells were the source of the cDNA or gDNA that made up the material.

In the study's own analysis: Estimation of nucleated cell counts was performed using reference gene primer amplification. Generated by immunoSEQ multiplex PCR, the TCRdb table keeps only in-frame clones and is missing some. V, J and clone size reflect that table, while D and trimming were determined from the DNA. Here the sample spans 100,000 or so clones, approximately 88% being singletons. This clone was observed a single time. The TCR originated in a man aged 55 to 70 with acute or convalescent COVID-19. Sequencing was performed on peripheral blood.

Written as DNA, the CDR3 is TGTGCCAGCAGCGTAGGAAGCGGGGGAGGACTGTTCTTC. This translates into CASSVGSGGGLFF. V is TRBV9 and J is TRBJ2-1, with 8 nucleotides matching TRBD2. There are 13 residues in the CDR3. Germline V CDR1 and CDR2: SGDLS, YYNGEE. J was trimmed by 15 bases and V by 0 bases; bases with no gene match: 8.